This is a list of T cell receptor beta chains from one sample in a study of PD-1 blockade in classical Hodgkin lymphoma. This table comes from immunoSEQ multiplex PCR, and its TCRdb copy is limited to in-frame clones, with some not included. The sample includes roughly 29,000 clones, roughly 85% of them seen just once. Specimen: CD4+ T cells from blood, collected before the fourth cycle of nivolumab. These receptors were taken from a human donor with classical Hodgkin lymphoma. CDR3s include the opening cysteine and the closing phenylalanine or tryptophan. D genes are given only for firm matches. Part of the rows lack a size; the others show once, few, many or a class for expanded clones.

cdr3_nt cdr3_aa clone_size d_call j_call v_call
TGTGCCAGTTCGGGACAGCAAAGTAATAATTCACCCCTCCACTTT CASSGQQSNNSPLHF - TRBD1 TRBJ1-6 TRBV10-3
TGTGCCAGCTCACATTTCGGGACTAGCGGGACTGGAGGCGGCGAGACCCAGTACTTC CASSHFGTSGTGGGETQYF - TRBD2 TRBJ2-5 TRBV18
TGTGCCAGCAGCTTTCGGGCCGCTGGTGCCCTCGGGAACACTGAAGCTTTCTTT CASSFRAAGALGNTEAFF - - TRBJ1-1 TRBV7-2
TGTGCCAGTAGTATATCAAGGGGGAACACTGAAGCTTTCTTT CASSISRGNTEAFF - - TRBJ1-1 TRBV19
TGTGCCAGCAGCAAAGGGTTAGAGACCCAGTACTTC CASSKGLETQYF - - TRBJ2-5 TRBV14
TGTGCCAGCACTCCCAGGCTTTACCCTGGAAACACCATATATTTT CASTPRLYPGNTIYF few - TRBJ1-3 TRBV27
TGTGCCAGCAGCTCCTCAGGGGAGGCTAATGAAAAACTGTTTTTT CASSSSGEANEKLFF - - TRBJ1-4 TRBV5-4
TGTGCCAGCAGCCGGACTAGCGGGAGATTTGATACGCAGTATTTT CASSRTSGRFDTQYF - TRBD2 TRBJ2-3 TRBV28
TGTGCCAGCAGTTTATCGGGTGCAGTGGGCGATACGCAGTATTTT CASSLSGAVGDTQYF - - TRBJ2-3 TRBV27
TGTGCCAGCAGGACACAGGGAATGGCCAACGTCCTGACTTTC CASRTQGMANVLTF - - TRBJ2-6 TRBV28
TGTGCCAGCATCCCGGGGGCCATGAACACTGAAGCTTTCTTT CASIPGAMNTEAFF - - TRBJ1-1 TRBV28
TGTGCCACCAGCAGAGATGGGACTAGCGGGAGCTATGGCGAGCAGTACTTC CATSRDGTSGSYGEQYF - TRBD2 TRBJ2-7 TRBV15
TGTGCCATCGGACAGGGGGCAGTAGATACGCAGTATTTT CAIGQGAVDTQYF - TRBD1 TRBJ2-3 TRBV10-3
TGTGCCAGCAGTCGAGGGACAGGGGGGAATCAGCCCCAGCATTTT CASSRGTGGNQPQHF - TRBD1 TRBJ1-5 TRBV6-6
TGTGCCAGTACTACTCCGGGGGGCGCTTACAATGAGCAGTTCTTC CASTTPGGAYNEQFF - - TRBJ2-1 TRBV19
TGTGCCAGTAGTTCTCTGAGAGGCACTGAAGCTTTCTTT CASSSLRGTEAFF few - TRBJ1-1 TRBV19
TGTGCCAGCAGCAAACCTCAGGGAGGCGGCTACACCTTC CASSKPQGGGYTF - - TRBJ1-2 TRBV5-5
TGTGCCAGCAGCAAGGTCACCTCGAGCTCCTACGAGCAGTACTTC CASSKVTSSSYEQYF - - TRBJ2-7 TRBV21-1
TGTGCCAGCAGTCAGGGGAGCGGTAGCACAGATACGCAGTATTTT CASSQGSGSTDTQYF - - TRBJ2-3 TRBV2
TGTGCCAGCAGCTTAGCCCTCCGGGACGGGGTTGACACCGGGGAGCTGTTTTTT CASSLALRDGVDTGELFF - - TRBJ2-2 TRBV11-3
TGCGCCAGCAGCCAAGAACCTCGGGGAAAACTAAAAATCTATAGCAATCAGCCCCAGCATTTT CASSQEPRGKLKIYSNQPQHF - - TRBJ1-5 TRBV4-1
TGTGCCAGCACTGTACAACAGTCGAACACTGAAGCTTTCTTT CASTVQQSNTEAFF - - TRBJ1-1 TRBV9
TGTGCCAGCAGCCAACTCACTGAAGCTTTCTTT CASSQLTEAFF - - TRBJ1-1 TRBV7-9
TGTGCCAGCAGTTACACCGAGTCGGTGGCCTACGAGCAGTACTTC CASSYTESVAYEQYF - - TRBJ2-7 TRBV6-5
TGTGCCAGCAGTTTACGCCGCGGATCGACCTACGAGCAGTACTTC CASSLRRGSTYEQYF - - TRBJ2-7 TRBV27
TGTGCCAGCAGCCAAGTGCCCTGGGGAGGGGCCCAGGACGAGCAGTACTTC CASSQVPWGGAQDEQYF - TRBD2 TRBJ2-7 TRBV14
TGTGCCAGCAGGGGGGGACCCGCAACTAATGAAAAACTGTTTTTT CASRGGPATNEKLFF - - TRBJ1-4 TRBV28
TGTGCCAGCAGTCTGATCCTGAGATCCGGCTCCTACGAGCAGTACTTC CASSLILRSGSYEQYF - - TRBJ2-7 TRBV28
TGTGCCAGCAGCAACCCCGGGACAGGGACCGGAAACACCATATATTTT CASSNPGTGTGNTIYF - TRBD1 TRBJ1-3 TRBV11-2
TGTGCCAGCAGTGAAGATCCCCCATTTAGGACCCAGTACTTC CASSEDPPFRTQYF - - TRBJ2-5 TRBV2
TGTGCCAGCAGTGGCCGTGCAACTAATGAAAAACTGTTTTTT CASSGRATNEKLFF few - TRBJ1-4 TRBV2
TGCGCCAGCCGTCCCTCATGGGGGTTTCACCGGTACCAAGAGACCCAGTACTTC CASRPSWGFHRYQETQYF once - TRBJ2-5 TRBV23-1
TGTGCCAGTAGTATTAATCCGGCTAGCGGGAGCAATGAGCAGTTCTTC CASSINPASGSNEQFF - TRBD2 TRBJ2-1 TRBV19
TGTGCCAGCAGCTTAGGCCTGGGCGAGCAGTACTTC CASSLGLGEQYF - - TRBJ2-7 TRBV7-2
TGCGCCAGCAGCCAAGTTTTCCATACTAGCGGAAAGCACAATGAGCAGTTCTTC CASSQVFHTSGKHNEQFF - TRBD2 TRBJ2-1 TRBV4-1
TGTGCCAGCAGCCCCTCCCGGTCGAAAGAGTTCTTC CASSPSRSKEFF - - TRBJ2-1 TRBV6-5
TGTGCCAGCAGCCCCGGACGGATAACTACTTATGGCTACACCTTC CASSPGRITTYGYTF - - TRBJ1-2 TRBV5-4
TGTGCCAGCTCACCACTGGGGGTGCCTAACCAAGAGACCCAGTACTTC CASSPLGVPNQETQYF - - TRBJ2-5 TRBV18
TGTGCCAGCAGCTTGGTTGTGGGCGGCGAGCAGTACTTC CASSLVVGGEQYF - - TRBJ2-7 TRBV5-5
TGTGCCAGCCGCCCCCGGAGGGGGGGTGACTACGAGCAGTACTTC CASRPRRGGDYEQYF - - TRBJ2-7 TRBV6-1
TGTGCCATCACCTCAAATACCGGGACAGGGAATGAAGCTTTCTTT CAITSNTGTGNEAFF - TRBD1 TRBJ1-1 TRBV10-3
TGTGCCAGCCAAAGAGAGTTAGCTTTCTTT CASQRELAFF - - TRBJ1-1 TRBV6-1
TGTGCCATCAGTGAGTCGGGTCTTGGGGTTACTACCCGGCTGAAAGCTTTCTTT CAISESGLGVTTRLKAFF - - TRBJ1-1 TRBV10-3
TGCGCCAGCAGCTTGGCAGGGACGCCGCCCCAGCATTTT CASSLAGTPPQHF - - TRBJ1-5 TRBV5-1
TGTGCCAGCAGCTTAAACGGATTTGAAACCGGGGAGCTGTTTTTT CASSLNGFETGELFF - - TRBJ2-2 TRBV7-8
TGTGCCTGGAGACCGGGGAACAATCAGCCCCAGCATTTT CAWRPGNNQPQHF few - TRBJ1-5 TRBV30
TGTGCCACCAGCAGAGACGACCGAGGCTACGAGCAGTACTTC CATSRDDRGYEQYF - - TRBJ2-7 TRBV15
TGTGCTAGTGGTTCCCGGGGACAGGGGGCTTCTGGGGCCAACGTCCTGACTTTC CASGSRGQGASGANVLTF - TRBD1 TRBJ2-6 TRBV12-5
TGTGCCAGCAGCCAAGAATCCCGCCTATACAGGGCGCGCTCTGGAAACACCATATATTTT CASSQESRLYRARSGNTIYF once - TRBJ1-3 TRBV14
TGTGCCAGCCGCGAGACCTCCGGGGGAGGGTATGGCTACACCTTC CASRETSGGGYGYTF - - TRBJ1-2 TRBV19